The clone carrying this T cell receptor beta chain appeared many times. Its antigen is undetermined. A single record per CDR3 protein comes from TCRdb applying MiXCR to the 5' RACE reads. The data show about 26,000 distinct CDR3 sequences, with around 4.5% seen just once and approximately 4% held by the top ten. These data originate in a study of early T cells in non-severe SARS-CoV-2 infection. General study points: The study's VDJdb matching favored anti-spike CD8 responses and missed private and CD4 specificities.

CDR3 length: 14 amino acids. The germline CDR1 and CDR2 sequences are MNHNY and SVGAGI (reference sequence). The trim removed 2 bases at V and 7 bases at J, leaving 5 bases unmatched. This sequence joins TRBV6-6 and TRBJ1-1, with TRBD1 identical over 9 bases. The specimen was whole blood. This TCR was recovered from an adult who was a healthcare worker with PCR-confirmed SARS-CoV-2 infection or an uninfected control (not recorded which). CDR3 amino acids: CASSYQGQGGEAFF. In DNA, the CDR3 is TGTGCCAGCAGTTACCAGGGACAGGGCGGTGAAGCTTTCTTT.